This T cell receptor beta chain was recorded in a study of blood T cells in healthy people across ages. Study results and limitations: Per million T cells, the diversity of TCR beta decreased roughly linearly as age advanced.

The sample holds a few counts of this clonotype. Its antigen remains unidentified. Germline lookup yields CDR1 SGHTA and CDR2 FQGNSA. V lost 7 bases, J lost 0 bases, and 9 bases lay in between. The CDR3 loop spans 13 amino acids. The second PCR ran about 6 to 11 cycles with a sample-barcoded 5' primer and J-beta primers. A template-switch adaptor containing 12 random nucleotides labeled each cDNA molecule. TCRdb independently ran MiXCR on the 5' RACE reads; one entry per CDR3 protein. Of hundreds of thousands of distinct CDR3 sequences listed, around half are singletons. Sequenced material: blood. The sequence derives from a woman aged 60 to 75 in good health. This chain links TRBV7-2 with TRBJ1-1; possible D gene TRBD1, 6 bases. The CDR3 DNA reads TGTGCCAGCAACAGACAGGTGAACACTGAAGCTTTCTTT. It specifies CASNRQVNTEAFF.